This paragraph reports one T cell receptor beta chain. The record originates from a study of blood T cell repertoires in COVID-19. In the authors' workflow: Scientists estimated how many nucleated cells there were by amplifying reference gene primers. The assay was immunoSEQ multiplex PCR, and TCRdb's table has in-frame clones only and misses some. V, J and clone size are those of that table, while D and trimming were read from the DNA. The profile shows some 230,000 clones, roughly 80% of them singletons. V shed 5 bases and J 4 bases; nucleotides not matched to a gene: 9. The CDR3 is made up of 15 amino acids. The germline gives CDR1 SGHAT, CDR2 FQNNGV. Enrolment of Seattle patients took place during active infection, and they were followed longitudinally.

V and J are TRBV11-2 and TRBJ1-1; 8 bases agree with TRBD1. The sequencing sample was made of peripheral blood. This TCR was recovered from a woman of 80 years or more with COVID-19, enrolled during active disease. The CDR3 DNA reads as TGTGCCAGCAGCACGCAGAGAACAGGGGGCACTGAAGCTTTCTTT. It translates to CASSTQRTGGTEAFF.